The entry below gives a single TCR beta chain sequence along with its context. The authors' processing: Reference gene primer amplification yielded estimated nucleated cell counts. Assay used: immunoSEQ multiplex PCR; TCRdb lists only in-frame clones, some missing. The D gene and trimming were derived from the DNA, and the V and J assignments and clone size from that table. Of some 110,000 clones listed, approximately 88% are singletons. The CDR3 contains 12 residues. Germline V gene data show CDR1 as SNHLY and CDR2 as FYNNEI. V was clipped by 8 bases and J by 8 bases, with 10 bases between them. The data belong to a study of blood T cell repertoires in COVID-19. Study overall: Whether acute or convalescent, the COVID-19 samples came from the United States, Italy and Spain. Sample material is recorded as cDNA or gDNA derived from T cells, B-cell-depleted T cells, or PBMCs.

The source material was peripheral blood. The V gene is TRBV2, the J gene TRBJ1-6, with a tentative D call TRBD1 (6 bases). This TCR was sampled from a human donor in a cohort sampled during active COVID-19. CDR3 in amino acids: CASRQEDSPLHF. The CDR3 DNA is TGTGCCAGCCGACAGGAGGATTCACCCCTCCACTTT.